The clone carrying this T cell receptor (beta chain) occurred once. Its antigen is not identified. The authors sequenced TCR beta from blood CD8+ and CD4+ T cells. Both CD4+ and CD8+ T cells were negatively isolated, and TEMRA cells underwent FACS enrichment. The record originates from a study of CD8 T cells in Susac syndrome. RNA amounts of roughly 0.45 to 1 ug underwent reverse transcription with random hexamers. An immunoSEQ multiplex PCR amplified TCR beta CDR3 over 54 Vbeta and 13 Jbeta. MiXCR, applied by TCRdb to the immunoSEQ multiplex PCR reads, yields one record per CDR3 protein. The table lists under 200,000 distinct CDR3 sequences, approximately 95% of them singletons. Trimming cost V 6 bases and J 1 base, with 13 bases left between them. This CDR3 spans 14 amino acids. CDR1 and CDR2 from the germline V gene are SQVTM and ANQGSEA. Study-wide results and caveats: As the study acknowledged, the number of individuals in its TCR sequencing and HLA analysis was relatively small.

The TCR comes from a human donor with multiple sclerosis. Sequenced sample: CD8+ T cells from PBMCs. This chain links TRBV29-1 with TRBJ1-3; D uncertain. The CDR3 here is CSVWAPGSGNTIYF. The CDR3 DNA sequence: TGCAGCGTATGGGCGCCGGGTTCTGGAAACACCATATATTTT.